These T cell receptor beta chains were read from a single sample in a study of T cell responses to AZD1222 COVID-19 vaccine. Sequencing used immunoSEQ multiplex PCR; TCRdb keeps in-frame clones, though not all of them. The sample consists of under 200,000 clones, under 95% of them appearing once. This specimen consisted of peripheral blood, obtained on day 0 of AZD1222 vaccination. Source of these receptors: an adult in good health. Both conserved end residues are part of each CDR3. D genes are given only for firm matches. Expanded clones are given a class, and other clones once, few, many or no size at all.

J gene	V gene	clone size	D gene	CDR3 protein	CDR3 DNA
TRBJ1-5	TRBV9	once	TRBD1	CASSAGGQGAYQPQHF	TGTGCCAGCAGCGCTGGGGGACAGGGGGCATATCAGCCCCAGCATTTT
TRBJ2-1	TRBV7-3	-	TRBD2	CASSLTSDYNEQFF	TGTGCCAGCAGCTTGACTAGCGACTACAATGAGCAGTTCTTC
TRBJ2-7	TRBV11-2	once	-	CASSLSYRSSYEQYF	TGTGCCAGCAGCTTATCATACAGGAGCTCCTACGAGCAGTACTTC
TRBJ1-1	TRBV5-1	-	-	CASSLAVGQFTEAFF	TGCGCCAGCAGCTTGGCGGTTGGTCAGTTCACTGAAGCTTTCTTT
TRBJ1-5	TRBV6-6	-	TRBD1	CASSYVPGQGQPQHF	TGTGCCAGCAGTTACGTACCGGGACAGGGCCAGCCCCAGCATTTT
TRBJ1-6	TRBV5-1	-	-	CASSLLGGEDSPLHF	TGCGCCAGCAGCTTGTTGGGGGGAGAGGATTCACCCCTCCACTTT
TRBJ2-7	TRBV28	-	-	CASSATTEVPEQYF	TGTGCCAGCAGTGCGACTACCGAAGTCCCCGAGCAGTACTTC
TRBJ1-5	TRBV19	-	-	CASSIPHRKPQHF	TGTGCCAGTAGTATACCGCACCGAAAGCCCCAGCATTTT
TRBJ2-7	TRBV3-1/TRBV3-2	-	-	CASSRRDSSPLGEQYF	TGTGCCAGCAGCCGGCGGGACAGCTCGCCCCTGGGCGAGCAGTACTTC
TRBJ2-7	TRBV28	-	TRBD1	CASSFIRGHILAEQYF	TGTGCCAGCAGTTTTATTAGGGGGCACATACTGGCGGAGCAGTACTTC
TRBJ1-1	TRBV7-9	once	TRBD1	CASSAMTGMNTEAFF	TGTGCCAGCAGCGCGATGACAGGGATGAACACTGAAGCTTTCTTT
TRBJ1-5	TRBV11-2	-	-	CASSLGQRGQPQHF	TGTGCCAGCAGCTTAGGGCAAAGAGGCCAGCCCCAGCATTTT
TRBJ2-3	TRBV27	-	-	CASSLSASSSTDTQYF	TGTGCCAGCAGTTTATCGGCTAGCTCATCCACAGATACGCAGTATTTT
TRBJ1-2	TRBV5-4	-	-	CASSYSGDNYGYTF	TGTGCCAGCAGCTACTCGGGGGATAACTATGGCTACACCTTC
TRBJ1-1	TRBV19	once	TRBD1	CASDRGSNTEAFF	TGTGCCAGCGACAGGGGATCGAACACTGAAGCTTTCTTT
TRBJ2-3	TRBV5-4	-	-	CASSLFTGTDTQYF	TGTGCCAGCAGCTTGTTTACAGGCACAGATACGCAGTATTTT
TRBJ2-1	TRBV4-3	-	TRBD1	CASSQDRRQGQFF	TGCGCCAGCAGCCAAGATAGGAGACAGGGGCAGTTCTTC
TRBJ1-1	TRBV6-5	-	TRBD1	CASLGQGGLNTEAFF	TGTGCCAGCTTGGGACAGGGCGGTCTGAACACTGAAGCTTTCTTT
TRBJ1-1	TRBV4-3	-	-	CASSQDLGLGTEAFF	TGCGCCAGCAGCCAAGATCTGGGTTTGGGCACTGAAGCTTTCTTT
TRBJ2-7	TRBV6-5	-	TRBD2	CASSSGTSGTAYEQYF	TGTGCCAGCAGTTCAGGGACTAGCGGGACGGCCTACGAGCAGTACTTC
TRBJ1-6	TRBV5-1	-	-	CASSLAGATYNSPLHF	TGCGCCAGCAGCTTAGCGGGGGCAACCTATAATTCACCCCTCCACTTT
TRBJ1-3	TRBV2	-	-	CASFRSGNTIYF	TGTGCCAGCTTCCGGTCTGGAAACACCATATATTTT
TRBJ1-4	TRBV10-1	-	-	CASSFAGSEKLFF	TGCGCCAGCAGTTTCGCAGGGTCTGAAAAACTGTTTTTT
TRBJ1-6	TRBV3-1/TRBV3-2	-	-	CASSHYPGRGVNSPLHF	TGTGCCAGCAGCCACTATCCCGGTAGAGGGGTTAATTCACCCCTCCACTTT
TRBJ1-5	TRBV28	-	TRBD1	CASRIRGTGSNQPQHF	TGTGCCAGCAGAATAAGGGGGACAGGGAGCAATCAGCCCCAGCATTTT
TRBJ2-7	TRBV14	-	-	CASSQGYRDEQYF	TGTGCCAGCAGCCAAGGGTATAGGGACGAGCAGTACTTC
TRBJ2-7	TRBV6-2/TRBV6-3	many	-	CASSASVAAPTYEQYF	TGTGCCAGCAGTGCGAGTGTAGCTGCCCCAACCTACGAGCAGTACTTC
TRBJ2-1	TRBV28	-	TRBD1	CASLIGGQGYGEQFF	TGTGCCAGCCTCATCGGGGGACAGGGCTATGGGGAGCAGTTCTTC
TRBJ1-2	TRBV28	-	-	CASRLSGRGYTF	TGTGCCAGCAGATTGTCCGGGCGCGGCTACACCTTC
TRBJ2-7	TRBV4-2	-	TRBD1	CASSPRTGDSYEQYF	TGTGCCAGCAGCCCAAGGACAGGGGACTCCTACGAGCAGTACTTC
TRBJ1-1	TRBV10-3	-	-	CAISERDSYTEAFF	TGTGCCATCAGTGAGAGGGATTCGTACACTGAAGCTTTCTTT
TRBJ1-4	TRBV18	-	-	CASYVGGPFGEKLFF	TGTGCCAGCTACGTCGGCGGTCCCTTCGGGGAAAAACTGTTTTTT
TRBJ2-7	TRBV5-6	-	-	CASSQVGGSYEQYF	TGTGCCAGCAGCCAGGTGGGTGGGTCCTACGAGCAGTACTTC
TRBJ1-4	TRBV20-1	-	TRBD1	CSASFRGLEKLFF	TGCAGTGCTAGTTTTAGGGGGCTTGAAAAACTGTTTTTT
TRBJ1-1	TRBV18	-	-	CASSTGYRNTEAFF	TGTGCCAGCTCAACAGGGTACCGGAACACTGAAGCTTTCTTT
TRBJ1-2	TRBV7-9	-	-	CASSLGDRYGYTF	TGTGCCAGCAGCTTAGGCGACAGATATGGCTACACCTTC
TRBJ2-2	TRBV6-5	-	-	CASSSYRELTGELFF	TGTGCCAGCAGTTCTTACAGGGAATTGACCGGGGAGCTGTTTTTT
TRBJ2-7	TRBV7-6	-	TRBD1	CASSLEDRVGIYEQYF	TGTGCCAGCAGCTTAGAAGACAGGGTTGGAATCTACGAGCAGTACTTC
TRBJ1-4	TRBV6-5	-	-	CASSTTERNEKLFF	TGTGCCAGCAGTACGACAGAAAGAAATGAAAAACTGTTTTTT
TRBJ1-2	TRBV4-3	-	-	CASSQGLGGEVETF	TGCGCCAGCAGCCAAGGATTAGGGGGAGAGGTCGAAACCTTC
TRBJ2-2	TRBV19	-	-	CASSAAATTGELFF	TGTGCCAGTAGTGCGGCAGCAACGACCGGGGAGCTGTTTTTT
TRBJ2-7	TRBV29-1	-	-	CSVGPGEQYF	TGCAGCGTTGGACCGGGCGAGCAGTACTTC
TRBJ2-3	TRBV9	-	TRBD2	CASSTGLADTQYF	TGTGCCAGCAGCACCGGACTAGCAGATACGCAGTATTTT
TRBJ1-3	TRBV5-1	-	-	CASSLGQGDWISGNTIYF	TGCGCCAGCAGCTTGGGGCAGGGTGATTGGATCTCTGGAAACACCATATATTTT
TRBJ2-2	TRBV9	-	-	CASTGTGELFF	TGTGCCAGCACAGGGACCGGGGAGCTGTTTTTT
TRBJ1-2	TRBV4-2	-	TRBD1	CASSQDGTGANNYGYTF	TGTGCCAGCAGCCAAGACGGGACAGGAGCTAATAACTATGGCTACACCTTC
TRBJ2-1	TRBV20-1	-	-	CSASNRGLNEQFF	TGCAGTGCTAGTAACCGGGGGCTCAATGAGCAGTTCTTC
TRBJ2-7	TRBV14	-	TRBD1	CASSEPGQSPLEQYF	TGTGCCAGCAGCGAACCGGGACAGAGTCCTTTGGAGCAGTACTTC
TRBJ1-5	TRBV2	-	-	CASSDWGAVQPQHF	TGTGCCAGCAGTGATTGGGGGGCCGTCCAGCCCCAGCATTTT